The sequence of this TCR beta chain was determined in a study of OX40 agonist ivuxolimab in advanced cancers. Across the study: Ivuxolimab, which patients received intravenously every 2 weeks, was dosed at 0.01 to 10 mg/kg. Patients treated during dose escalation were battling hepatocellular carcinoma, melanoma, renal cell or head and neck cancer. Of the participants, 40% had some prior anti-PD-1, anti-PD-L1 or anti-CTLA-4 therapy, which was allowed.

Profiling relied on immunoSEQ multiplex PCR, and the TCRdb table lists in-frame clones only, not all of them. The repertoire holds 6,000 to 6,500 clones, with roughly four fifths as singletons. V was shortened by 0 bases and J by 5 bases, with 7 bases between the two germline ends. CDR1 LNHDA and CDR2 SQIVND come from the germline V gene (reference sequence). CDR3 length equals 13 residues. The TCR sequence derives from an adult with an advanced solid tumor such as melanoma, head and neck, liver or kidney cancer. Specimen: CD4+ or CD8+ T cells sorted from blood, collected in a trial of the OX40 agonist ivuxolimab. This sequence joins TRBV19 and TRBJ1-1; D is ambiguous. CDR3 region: CASSIDLVTEAFF. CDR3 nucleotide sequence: TGTGCCAGTAGTATAGATCTGGTGACTGAAGCTTTCTTT.